The present T cell receptor (beta chain) was sequenced within a study of T cell responses to AZD1222 COVID-19 vaccine. The CDR3 length is 13 residues. After removal of 5 bases from V and 2 bases from J, the junction contained 6 bases not matched to a gene. Germline CDR1 GTSNPN, CDR2 SVGIG (reference sequence). Using immunoSEQ multiplex PCR, the repertoire was profiled, and TCRdb retains in-frame clones only, with some absent. This sample has 120,000 or so clones, with approximately 90% found just once. The TCR was taken from an adult in good health. This chain uses TRBV30 with TRBJ2-7, with 7 bases matching TRBD2. The sequences come from peripheral blood, collected on day 0 of AZD1222 vaccination. CDR3 DNA: TGTGCCTGGGGTACTAGCGCCACCTACGAGCAGTACTTC. It codes for CAWGTSATYEQYF. Using reference TRBV30 and TRBJ2-7 for the parts outside the CDR3, the full variable domain is SQTIHQWPATLVQPVGSPLSLECTVEGTSNPNLYWYRQAAGRGLQLLFYSVGIGQISSEVPQNLSASRPQDRQFILSSKKLLLSDSGFYLCAWGTSATYEQYFGPGTRLTVT.